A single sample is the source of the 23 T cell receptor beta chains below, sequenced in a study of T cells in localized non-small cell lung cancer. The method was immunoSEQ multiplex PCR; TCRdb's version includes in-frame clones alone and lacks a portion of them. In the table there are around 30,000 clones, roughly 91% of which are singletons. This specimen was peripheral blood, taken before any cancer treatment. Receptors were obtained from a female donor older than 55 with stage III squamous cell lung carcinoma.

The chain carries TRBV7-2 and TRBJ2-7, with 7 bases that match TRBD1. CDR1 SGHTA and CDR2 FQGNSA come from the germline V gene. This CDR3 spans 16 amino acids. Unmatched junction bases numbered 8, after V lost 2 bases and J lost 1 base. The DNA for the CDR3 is TGTGCCAGCAGCTTAAAGGGGGACAGCCGTTCCTACGAGCAGTACTTC. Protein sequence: CASSLKGDSRSYEQYF.

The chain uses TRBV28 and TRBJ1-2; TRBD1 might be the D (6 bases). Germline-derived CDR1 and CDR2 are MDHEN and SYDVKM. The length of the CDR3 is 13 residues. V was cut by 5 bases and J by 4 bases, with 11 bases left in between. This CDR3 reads CASSPGHFYGYTF. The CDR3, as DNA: TGTGCCAGCAGTCCGGGACATTTCTATGGCTACACCTTC.

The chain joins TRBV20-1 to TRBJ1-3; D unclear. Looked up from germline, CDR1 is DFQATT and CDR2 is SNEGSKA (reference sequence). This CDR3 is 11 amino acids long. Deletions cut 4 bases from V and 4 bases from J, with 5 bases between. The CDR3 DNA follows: TGCAGTGCTACCTACGGAAACACCATATATTTT. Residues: CSATYGNTIYF.

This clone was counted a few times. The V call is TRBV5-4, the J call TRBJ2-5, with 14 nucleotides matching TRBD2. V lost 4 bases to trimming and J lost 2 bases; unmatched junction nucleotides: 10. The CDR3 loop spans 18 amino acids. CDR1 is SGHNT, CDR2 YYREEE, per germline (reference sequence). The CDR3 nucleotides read TGTGCCAGCAGCCGGGGACTAGCGGGGGATGGTTGGCAAGAGACCCAGTACTTC. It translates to CASSRGLAGDGWQETQYF. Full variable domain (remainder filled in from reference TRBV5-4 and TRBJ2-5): ETGVTQSPTHLIKTRGQQVTLRCSSQSGHNTVSWYQQALGQGPQFIFQYYREEENGRGNFPPRFSGLQFPNYSSELNVNALELDDSALYLCASSRGLAGDGWQETQYFGPGTRLLVL.

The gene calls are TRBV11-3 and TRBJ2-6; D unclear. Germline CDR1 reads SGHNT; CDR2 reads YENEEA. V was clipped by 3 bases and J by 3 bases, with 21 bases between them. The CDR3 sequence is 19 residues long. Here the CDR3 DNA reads TGTGCCAGCAGCTTGTTGCCGGTGCTAGATCCTGGTGGGGCCAACGTCCTGACTTTC. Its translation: CASSLLPVLDPGGANVLTF.

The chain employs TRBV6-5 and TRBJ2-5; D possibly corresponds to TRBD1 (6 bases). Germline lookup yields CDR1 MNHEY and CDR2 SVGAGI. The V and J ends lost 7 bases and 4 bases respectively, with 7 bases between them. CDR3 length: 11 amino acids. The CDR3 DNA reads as TGTGCCAGCACCAGGGGAGAGACCCAGTACTTC. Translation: CASTRGETQYF.

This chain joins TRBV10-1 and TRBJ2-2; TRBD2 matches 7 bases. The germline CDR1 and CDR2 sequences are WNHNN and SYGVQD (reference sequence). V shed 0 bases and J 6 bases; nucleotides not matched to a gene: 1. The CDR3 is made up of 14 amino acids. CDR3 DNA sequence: TGCGCCAGCAGTGAGTCGGCGGGGGCCGGGGAGCTGTTTTTT. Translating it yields CASSESAGAGELFF.

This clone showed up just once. The CDR3 region is CASRGGLPEAFF. CDR3 in DNA: TGTGCCAGCAGGGGGGGGTTACCTGAAGCTTTCTTT. The chain recombines TRBV11-2 with TRBJ1-1, with D possibly matching TRBD1 (5 bases). Germline V gene sequence: CDR1 SGHAT, CDR2 FQNNGV. The CDR3 consists of 12 residues. Trimming shortened V by 6 bases and J by 6 bases, and 11 bases separated the two germline ends.

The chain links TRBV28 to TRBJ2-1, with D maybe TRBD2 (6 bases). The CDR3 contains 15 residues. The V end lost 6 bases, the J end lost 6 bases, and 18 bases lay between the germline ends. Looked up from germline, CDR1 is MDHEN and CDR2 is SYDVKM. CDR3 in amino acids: CASSHRDLGGNEQFF. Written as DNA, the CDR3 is TGTGCCAGCAGCCACCGGGACTTAGGAGGCAATGAGCAGTTCTTC.

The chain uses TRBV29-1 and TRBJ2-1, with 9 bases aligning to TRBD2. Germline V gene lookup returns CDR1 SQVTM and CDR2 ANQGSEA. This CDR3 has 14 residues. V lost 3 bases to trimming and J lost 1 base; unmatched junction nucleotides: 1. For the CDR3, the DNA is TGCAGCGTTGACGGACTAGCGTCCTACAATGAGCAGTTCTTC. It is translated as CSVDGLASYNEQFF.

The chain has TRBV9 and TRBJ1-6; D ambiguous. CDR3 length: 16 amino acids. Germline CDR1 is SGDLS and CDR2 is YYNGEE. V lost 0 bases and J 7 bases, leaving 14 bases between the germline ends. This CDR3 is CASSVASAPPNSPLHF. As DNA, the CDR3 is TGTGCCAGCAGCGTAGCTAGTGCCCCTCCAAATTCACCCCTCCACTTT.

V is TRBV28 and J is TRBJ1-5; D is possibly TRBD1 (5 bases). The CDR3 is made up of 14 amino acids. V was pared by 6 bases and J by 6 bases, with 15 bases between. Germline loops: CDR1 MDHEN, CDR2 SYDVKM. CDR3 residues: CASSLPGTGQPQHF. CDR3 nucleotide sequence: TGTGCCAGCAGCCTACCGGGGACGGGTCAGCCCCAGCATTTT.

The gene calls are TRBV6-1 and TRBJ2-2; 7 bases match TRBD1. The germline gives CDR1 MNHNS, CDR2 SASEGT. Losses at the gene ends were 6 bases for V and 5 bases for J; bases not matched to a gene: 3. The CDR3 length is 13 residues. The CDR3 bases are TGTGCCAGCAGGAGGGGACAGACCGGGGAGCTGTTTTTT. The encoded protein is CASRRGQTGELFF.

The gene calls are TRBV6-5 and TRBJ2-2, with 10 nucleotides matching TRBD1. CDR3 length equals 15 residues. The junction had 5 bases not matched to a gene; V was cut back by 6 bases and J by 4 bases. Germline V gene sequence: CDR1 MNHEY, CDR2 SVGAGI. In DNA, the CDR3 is TGTGCCAGCAGGGCGGGACAGGGGCTCACCGGGGAGCTGTTTTTT. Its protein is CASRAGQGLTGELFF.

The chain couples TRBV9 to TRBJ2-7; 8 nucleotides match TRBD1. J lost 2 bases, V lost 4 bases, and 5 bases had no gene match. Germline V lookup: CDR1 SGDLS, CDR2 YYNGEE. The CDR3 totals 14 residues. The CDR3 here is CASSTRTGPYEQYF. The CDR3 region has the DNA TGTGCCAGCAGCACCCGGACAGGGCCCTACGAGCAGTACTTC.

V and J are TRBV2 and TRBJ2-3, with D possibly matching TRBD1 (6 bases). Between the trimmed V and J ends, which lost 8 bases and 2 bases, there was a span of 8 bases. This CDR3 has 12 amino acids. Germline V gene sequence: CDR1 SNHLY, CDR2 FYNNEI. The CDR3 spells CASGTNTDTQYF. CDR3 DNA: TGTGCCAGCGGGACAAACACAGATACGCAGTATTTT.

The CDR3 protein is CASSFLRGAKNIQYF. The CDR3, as DNA: TGTGCCAGCAGTTTTCTACGGGGAGCCAAAAACATTCAGTACTTC. This rearrangement joins TRBV28 to TRBJ2-4; D possibly corresponds to TRBD2 (5 bases). V gave up 3 bases and J gave up 0 bases, with 9 bases separating them. The germline gives CDR1 MDHEN, CDR2 SYDVKM. This CDR3 is built from 15 residues.

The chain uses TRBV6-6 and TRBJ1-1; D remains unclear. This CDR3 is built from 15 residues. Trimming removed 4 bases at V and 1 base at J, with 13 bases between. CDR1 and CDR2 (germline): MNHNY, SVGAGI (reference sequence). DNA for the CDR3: TGTGCCAGCAGTTTCCGATCGACGGCGAACACTGAAGCTTTCTTT. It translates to CASSFRSTANTEAFF.

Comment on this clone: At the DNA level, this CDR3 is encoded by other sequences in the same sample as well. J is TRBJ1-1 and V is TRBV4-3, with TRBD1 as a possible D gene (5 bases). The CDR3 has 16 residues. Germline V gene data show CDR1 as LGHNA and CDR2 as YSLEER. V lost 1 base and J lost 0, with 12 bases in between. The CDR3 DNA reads TGCGCCAGCAGCCAAGCTCCCGGAGGGGTGAACACTGAAGCTTTCTTT. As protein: CASSQAPGGVNTEAFF.

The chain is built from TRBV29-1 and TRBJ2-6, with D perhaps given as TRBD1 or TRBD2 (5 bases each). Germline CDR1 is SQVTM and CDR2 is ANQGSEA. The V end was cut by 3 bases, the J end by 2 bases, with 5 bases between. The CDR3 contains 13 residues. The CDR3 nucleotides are TGCAGCGTTGAGGGGGCTGGGGCCAACGTCCTGACTTTC. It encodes CSVEGAGANVLTF.

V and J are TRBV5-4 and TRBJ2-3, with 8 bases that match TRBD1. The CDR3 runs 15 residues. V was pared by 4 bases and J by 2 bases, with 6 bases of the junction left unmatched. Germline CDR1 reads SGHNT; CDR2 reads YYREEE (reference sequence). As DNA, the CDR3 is TGTGCCAGCAGCCTGGGACAGGTAAACACAGATACGCAGTATTTT. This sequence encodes CASSLGQVNTDTQYF.

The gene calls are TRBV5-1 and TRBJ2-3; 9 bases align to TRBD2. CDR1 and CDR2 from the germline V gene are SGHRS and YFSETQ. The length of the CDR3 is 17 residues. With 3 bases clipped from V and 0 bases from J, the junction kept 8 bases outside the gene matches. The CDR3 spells CASSWMGLATSTDTQYF. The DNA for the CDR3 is TGCGCCAGCAGCTGGATGGGACTAGCAACTAGCACAGATACGCAGTATTTT.

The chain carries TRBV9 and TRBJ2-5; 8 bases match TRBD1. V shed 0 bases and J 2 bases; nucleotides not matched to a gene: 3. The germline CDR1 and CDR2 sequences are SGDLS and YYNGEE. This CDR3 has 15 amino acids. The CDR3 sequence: CASSVGQGRQETQYF. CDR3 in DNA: TGTGCCAGCAGCGTAGGACAGGGGCGACAAGAGACCCAGTACTTC.